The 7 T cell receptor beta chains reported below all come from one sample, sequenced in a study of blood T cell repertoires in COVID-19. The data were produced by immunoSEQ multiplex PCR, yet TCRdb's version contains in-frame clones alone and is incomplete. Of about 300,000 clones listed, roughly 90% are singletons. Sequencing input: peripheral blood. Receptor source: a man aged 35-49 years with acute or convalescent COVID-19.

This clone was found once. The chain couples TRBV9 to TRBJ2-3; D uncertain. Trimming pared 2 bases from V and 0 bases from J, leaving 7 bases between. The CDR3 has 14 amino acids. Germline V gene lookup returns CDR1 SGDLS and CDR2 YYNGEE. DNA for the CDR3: TGTGCCAGCAGCGTTCGCGCAAGCACAGATACGCAGTATTTT. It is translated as CASSVRASTDTQYF.

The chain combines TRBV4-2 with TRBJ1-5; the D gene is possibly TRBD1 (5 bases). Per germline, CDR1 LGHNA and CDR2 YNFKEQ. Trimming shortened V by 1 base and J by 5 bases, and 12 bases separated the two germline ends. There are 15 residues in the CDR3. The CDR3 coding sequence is TGTGCCAGCAGCCAAGCTGCCAGGGTTGATCAGCCCCAGCATTTT. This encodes CASSQAARVDQPQHF.

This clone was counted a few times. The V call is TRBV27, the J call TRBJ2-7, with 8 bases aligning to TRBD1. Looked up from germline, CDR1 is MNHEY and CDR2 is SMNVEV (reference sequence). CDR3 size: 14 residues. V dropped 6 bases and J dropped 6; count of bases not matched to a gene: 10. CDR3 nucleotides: TGTGCCAGCAGCCCCGCCGGGACAGGTTCCGAGCAGTACTTC. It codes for CASSPAGTGSEQYF.

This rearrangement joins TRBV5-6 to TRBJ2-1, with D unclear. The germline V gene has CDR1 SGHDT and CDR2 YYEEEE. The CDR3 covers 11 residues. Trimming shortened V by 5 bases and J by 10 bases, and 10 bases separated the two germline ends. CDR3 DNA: TGTGCCAGCAGGCGCGAGATCGAGCAGTTCTTC. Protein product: CASRREIEQFF.

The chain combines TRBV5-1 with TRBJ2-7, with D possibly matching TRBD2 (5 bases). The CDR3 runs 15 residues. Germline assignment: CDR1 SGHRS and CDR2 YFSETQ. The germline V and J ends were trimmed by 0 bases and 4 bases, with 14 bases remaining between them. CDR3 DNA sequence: TGCGCCAGCAGCTTGGAGGGCGGCGAGGGATACGAGCAGTACTTC. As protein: CASSLEGGEGYEQYF.

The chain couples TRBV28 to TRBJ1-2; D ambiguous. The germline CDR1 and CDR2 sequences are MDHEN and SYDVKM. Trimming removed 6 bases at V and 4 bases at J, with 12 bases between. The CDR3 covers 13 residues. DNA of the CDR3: TGTGCCAGCAGCACTGCCGCCACCTATGGCTACACCTTC. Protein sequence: CASSTAATYGYTF.

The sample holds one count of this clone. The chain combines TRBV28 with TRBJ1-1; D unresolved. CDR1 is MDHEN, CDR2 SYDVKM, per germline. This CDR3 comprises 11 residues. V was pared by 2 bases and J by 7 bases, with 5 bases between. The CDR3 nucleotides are TGTGCCAGCAGTTTACGGGATGAAGCTTTCTTT. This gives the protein CASSLRDEAFF.